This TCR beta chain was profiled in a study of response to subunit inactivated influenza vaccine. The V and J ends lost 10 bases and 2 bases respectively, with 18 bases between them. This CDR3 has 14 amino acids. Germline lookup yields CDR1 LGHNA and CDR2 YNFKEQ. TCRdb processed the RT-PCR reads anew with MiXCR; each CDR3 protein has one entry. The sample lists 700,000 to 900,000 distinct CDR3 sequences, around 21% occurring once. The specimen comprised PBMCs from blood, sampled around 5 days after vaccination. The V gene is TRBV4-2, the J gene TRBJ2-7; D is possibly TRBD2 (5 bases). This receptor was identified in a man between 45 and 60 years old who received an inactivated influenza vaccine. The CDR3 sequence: CATGRSGSTYEQYF. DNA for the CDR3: TGTGCCACCGGGCGGAGCGGCTCTACCTACGAGCAGTACTTC.